Listed here are 28 T cell receptor beta chains from one sample, sequenced in a study of shared clonotypes between healthy human individuals. This table comes from immunoSEQ multiplex PCR, and its TCRdb copy is limited to in-frame clones, with some not included. The sample yields hundreds of thousands of clones, approximately 97% seen once. Sequenced: memory CD8+ T cells sorted from blood. The subset here: CD45RO+ cells pooled with CCR7-negative TemRA cells. The receptors here all came from a man aged 25-45 years in good health.

This chain links TRBV11-2 with TRBJ2-2; TRBD1 might be the D (5 bases). The ends were cut back, 5 bases at V and 1 base at J, with 14 bases in the middle. The CDR3 spans 16 residues. CDR1 and CDR2 from the germline V gene are SGHAT and FQNNGV. The CDR3 nucleotides are TGTGCCAGCAGCCCAGAAGGCAGGGTGAACACCGGGGAGCTGTTTTTT. It is translated as CASSPEGRVNTGELFF.

This clone was seen just once. The V call is TRBV28, the J call TRBJ1-4, with D possibly matching TRBD1 (5 bases). The germline V gene has CDR1 MDHEN and CDR2 SYDVKM. The CDR3 length is 15 residues. Trimming cost V 1 base and J 8 bases, with 14 bases left between them. The CDR3 is CASSLFDSLREKLFF. Here the CDR3 DNA reads TGTGCCAGCAGTTTATTCGACAGCCTTCGCGAAAAACTGTTTTTT.

The chain recombines TRBV14 with TRBJ2-7; 8 positions match TRBD2. The V and J ends lost 0 bases and 6 bases, in that order; junction bases with no gene match: 10. In germline, CDR1 is SGHDN, CDR2 FVKESK. The CDR3 extends over 16 amino acids. CDR3 sequence (DNA): TGTGCCAGCAGCCAAGATGGGACTAGACCATTTAGCGAGCAGTACTTC. It translates to CASSQDGTRPFSEQYF.

The rearrangement uses TRBV18 and TRBJ2-7, with TRBD2 matching over 7 bases. Germline V lookup: CDR1 KGHSH, CDR2 LQKENI. This CDR3 has 14 amino acids. V lost 6 bases and J lost 0; bases outside the gene matches: 5. The CDR3 sequence: CASSQTGGSYEQYF. The DNA for the CDR3 is TGTGCCAGCTCCCAAACGGGAGGCTCCTACGAGCAGTACTTC.

This clone has a single count. The genes are TRBV7-2 and TRBJ2-2; 10 nucleotides agree with TRBD2. V shed 6 bases, J shed 5 bases, and the junction held 6 bases outside the gene matches. The CDR3 contains 15 residues. Looked up from germline, CDR1 is SGHTA and CDR2 is FQGNSA. CDR3 region: CASSALAGKTGELFF. The CDR3 DNA reads as TGTGCCAGCAGTGCACTAGCGGGGAAGACCGGGGAGCTGTTTTTT.

The V call is TRBV10-1, the J call TRBJ1-4; 9 nucleotides line up with TRBD1. CDR1 is WNHNN and CDR2 is SYGVQD in the germline V gene (reference sequence). The CDR3 consists of 14 residues. Trimming cost V 5 bases and J 6 bases; bases outside gene matches: 4. CDR3 amino acids: CASSRDRGDEKLFF. In nucleotides, the CDR3 is TGCGCCAGCAGTCGCGACAGGGGGGATGAAAAACTGTTTTTT.

The chain is built from TRBV27 and TRBJ2-7; 8 bases are a match to TRBD1. There are 13 residues in the CDR3. The V gene's germline CDR1 is MNHEY and CDR2 SMNVEV (reference sequence). Trimming at V came to 10 bases and at J to 2 bases, leaving 7 bases not matched to a gene. CDR3 in DNA: TGTGCCACTCGGGGGACAGGTACCTACGAGCAGTACTTC. It is translated as CATRGTGTYEQYF.

This clone showed up just once. The rearrangement links TRBV5-1 to TRBJ1-2, with TRBD1 matching over 8 bases. V lost 4 bases to trimming and J lost 4 bases; unmatched junction nucleotides: 12. This CDR3 is built from 16 residues. Per germline, CDR1 SGHRS and CDR2 YFSETQ. DNA of the CDR3: TGCGCCAGCAGCCTTACCTTTCCCAGGGGGCTCTATGGCTACACCTTC. Amino acids: CASSLTFPRGLYGYTF.

V usage is TRBV10-2 and J usage is TRBJ1-4; weak D call: TRBD1 (5 bases). The CDR3 contains 13 residues. Trimming cost V 5 bases and J 12 bases, with 16 bases left between them. Germline V gene lookup returns CDR1 WSHSY and CDR2 SAAADI. Written as DNA, the CDR3 is TGCGCCAGCAGTCCCAGGGTCTTGGGGGAACTGTTTTTT. It yields the protein CASSPRVLGELFF.

The V call is TRBV7-8, the J call TRBJ2-7; D unclear. V lost 5 bases, J lost 0 bases, and 11 bases lay in between. The germline CDR1 and CDR2 sequences are SGHVS and FQNEAQ. This CDR3 is 14 amino acids long. The DNA for the CDR3 is TGTGCCAGCAGCCCACAGAGGTTCTCCTACGAGCAGTACTTC. This gives the protein CASSPQRFSYEQYF. Full variable domain (outside the CDR3, taken from reference TRBV7-8 and TRBJ2-7): GAGVSQSPRYKVAKRGQDVALRCDPISGHVSLFWYQQALGQGPEFLTYFQNEAQLDKSGLPSDRFFAERPEGSVSTLKIQRTQQEDSAVYLCASSPQRFSYEQYFGPGTRLTVT.

This clone was recorded only once. This specimen includes other DNA sequences encoding the same CDR3. The CDR3 DNA follows: TGCGCCAGCAGCTTGGGACAGGGCGGAGAGACCCAGTACTTC. Translating gives CASSLGQGGETQYF. The chain combines TRBV5-1 with TRBJ2-5; 7 nucleotides match TRBD1. Germline V CDR1 and CDR2: SGHRS, YFSETQ. The V gene end was trimmed by 0 bases and the J gene end by 4 bases; junction bases not matched to a gene: 3. The CDR3 consists of 14 residues.

The chain recombines TRBV19 with TRBJ2-7; D possibly uses TRBD1 or TRBD2 (7 bases each). The CDR3 runs 14 residues. Germline loops: CDR1 LNHDA, CDR2 SQIVND (reference sequence). V lost 6 bases, J lost 3 bases, and 15 bases lay in between. Here the CDR3 reads CASSPGGGFYEQYF. CDR3 DNA sequence: TGTGCCAGTAGCCCAGGGGGGGGATTCTACGAGCAGTACTTC.

The V gene is TRBV19, the J gene TRBJ2-7, with TRBD1 identical over 10 bases. Per the germline V gene, CDR1 is LNHDA and CDR2 is SQIVND (reference sequence). This CDR3 has 16 residues. V lost 4 bases to trimming and J lost 7 bases; unmatched junction nucleotides: 13. CDR3 in amino acids: CASSTLGTGAFKEQYF. The CDR3 DNA follows: TGTGCCAGTAGTACCCTAGGGACAGGGGCGTTTAAAGAGCAGTACTTC.

The rearrangement uses TRBV7-9 and TRBJ2-7; D uncertain. CDR1 is SEHNR, CDR2 FQNEAQ, per germline (reference sequence). V was shortened by 2 bases and J by 3 bases, with 8 bases between the two germline ends. CDR3 length equals 13 residues. The chain's CDR3 is CASSLRTNYEQYF. CDR3 DNA: TGTGCCAGCAGCTTAAGAACAAACTACGAGCAGTACTTC. Variable domain in full (rest from reference TRBV7-9 and TRBJ2-7): DTGVSQNPRHKITKRGQNVTFRCDPISEHNRLYWYRQTLGQGPEFLTYFQNEAQLEKSRLLSDRFSAERPKGSFSTLEIQRTEQGDSAMYLCASSLRTNYEQYFGPGTRLTVT.

The J gene is TRBJ1-5, the V gene TRBV6-1; weak D call: TRBD1 (6 bases). There are 14 residues in the CDR3. Trimming cost V 1 base and J 10 bases, with 14 bases left between them. The germline gives CDR1 MNHNS, CDR2 SASEGT. CDR3: CASSEGPGARPQHF. The DNA for the CDR3 is TGTGCCAGCAGTGAAGGCCCGGGGGCGCGACCCCAGCATTTT.

The chain employs TRBV19 and TRBJ1-5; D is perhaps TRBD1 (5 bases). The germline CDR1 and CDR2 sequences are LNHDA and SQIVND (reference sequence). The CDR3 runs to 16 residues. V was pared by 6 bases and J by 4 bases, with 19 bases between. For the CDR3, the DNA is TGTGCCAGTAGGGCCTTTGGGGCCGCGGAGAATCAGCCCCAGCATTTT. The encoded protein is CASRAFGAAENQPQHF.

The chain employs TRBV4-1 and TRBJ1-1; maybe TRBD1 (5 bases). V shed 1 base and J shed 5 bases, with 11 bases lying between them. The CDR3 contains 14 residues. Germline assignment: CDR1 MGHRA and CDR2 YSYEKL. CDR3 sequence reads: CASSQVGGGTEAFF. The DNA of the CDR3 is TGCGCCAGCAGCCAAGTGGGCGGGGGTACTGAAGCTTTCTTT.

The chain carries TRBV7-9 and TRBJ2-5; the D gene could be TRBD1 or TRBD2 (6 bases each). The germline V and J ends were trimmed by 8 bases and 3 bases, with 16 bases remaining between them. Per the germline V gene, CDR1 is SEHNR and CDR2 is FQNEAQ (reference sequence). The CDR3 length is 14 residues. DNA of the CDR3: TGTGCCAGCCTAGCCGGGGGCGAGGAAGAGACCCAGTACTTC. It is translated as CASLAGGEEETQYF.

The rearrangement joins TRBV29-1 to TRBJ2-7; 9 bases match TRBD2. The CDR3 runs to 16 residues. Losses at the gene ends were 6 bases for V and 0 bases for J; bases not matched to a gene: 12. Germline assignment: CDR1 SQVTM and CDR2 ANQGSEA. The chain's CDR3 is CSVAILAGRSSYEQYF. DNA of the CDR3: TGCAGCGTCGCCATTCTAGCGGGAAGGAGCTCCTACGAGCAGTACTTC.

This chain uses TRBV11-3 with TRBJ2-2; the D call may be TRBD1 or TRBD2 (5 bases each). Deletions cut 4 bases from V and 3 bases from J, with 21 bases between. CDR3 size: 18 residues. Germline lookup yields CDR1 SGHNT and CDR2 YENEEA. The CDR3 DNA reads TGTGCCAGCAGCTCCTCAGGAAATCCCTTGGGGGACACCGGGGAGCTGTTTTTT. Residues: CASSSSGNPLGDTGELFF.

The chain recombines TRBV4-1 with TRBJ2-1; D may be TRBD2 (6 bases). V shed 1 base and J shed 0 bases, with 7 bases lying between them. The CDR3 has 15 amino acids. Germline V gene data show CDR1 as MGHRA and CDR2 as YSYEKL. CDR3 sequence: CASSQVAVSYNEQFF. Written as DNA, the CDR3 is TGCGCCAGCAGCCAAGTAGCGGTCTCCTACAATGAGCAGTTCTTC.

The chain recombines TRBV5-6 with TRBJ2-2; the match to TRBD1 covers 8 bases. CDR3 size: 15 residues. Germline values: CDR1 SGHDT, CDR2 YYEEEE. V was clipped by 0 bases and J by 6 bases; unmatched bases: 4. The CDR3 bases are TGTGCCAGCAGCTTGGTTCCAGGGGGCTCCGGGGAGCTGTTTTTT. It encodes CASSLVPGGSGELFF.

The chain is built from TRBV11-2 and TRBJ2-1; TRBD1 is a possible D gene (6 bases). The CDR3 extends over 14 amino acids. The V end lost 0 bases, the J end lost 4 bases, and 7 bases lay between the germline ends. CDR1 SGHAT and CDR2 FQNNGV come from the germline V gene. The CDR3: CASSLEQGYNEQFF. In DNA, the CDR3 is TGTGCCAGCAGCTTAGAACAGGGATACAATGAGCAGTTCTTC.

The rearrangement joins TRBV19 to TRBJ2-2; TRBD2 is a possible D gene (5 bases). The CDR3 consists of 17 residues. V was shortened by 6 bases and J by 3 bases, with 20 bases between the two germline ends. The germline V gene encodes CDR1 LNHDA and CDR2 SQIVND (reference sequence). The CDR3: CASRKKRSADYTGELFF. CDR3 coding DNA: TGTGCCAGTAGGAAGAAGCGGTCGGCGGATTACACCGGGGAGCTGTTTTTT.

In this sample, this clone turned up once. The rearrangement uses TRBV5-6 and TRBJ2-4; 11 positions match TRBD2. V lost 2 bases to trimming and J lost 0 bases; unmatched junction nucleotides: 10. The germline CDR1 and CDR2 sequences are SGHDT and YYEEEE. The CDR3 length is 19 residues. CDR3 sequence reads: CASSFSGLAVEGAKNIQYF. CDR3 sequence (DNA): TGTGCCAGCAGCTTCTCGGGACTAGCGGTCGAAGGAGCCAAAAACATTCAGTACTTC.

V is TRBV6-5 and J is TRBJ1-4; 9 bases are shared with TRBD1. The germline V gene has CDR1 MNHEY and CDR2 SVGAGI. J gave up 7 bases and V 0 bases, and 3 bases lay outside the gene matches. The CDR3 extends over 15 amino acids. The CDR3 sequence: CASSYSQGAVEKLFF. Here the CDR3 DNA reads TGTGCCAGCAGTTACTCACAGGGGGCGGTTGAAAAACTGTTTTTT.

The CDR3, as DNA: TGTGCCAGCAGTTTCGAGGCGGGCAACAATGAGCAGTTCTTC. It specifies CASSFEAGNNEQFF. The rearrangement links TRBV28 to TRBJ2-1, with TRBD2 as a possible D gene (5 bases). V lost 3 bases, J lost 5 bases, and 11 bases lay in between. The CDR3 runs 14 residues. The germline V gene encodes CDR1 MDHEN and CDR2 SYDVKM.

The rearrangement uses TRBV19 and TRBJ2-2; 9 bases are a match to TRBD1. V gave up 3 bases and J gave up 0 bases; unmatched junction bases: 2. The length of the CDR3 is 16 residues. Looked up from germline, CDR1 is LNHDA and CDR2 is SQIVND (reference sequence). The CDR3 nucleotides read TGTGCCAGTAGTATCACAGGGGGCTCGAACACCGGGGAGCTGTTTTTT. Its translation is CASSITGGSNTGELFF.